The sequence of this T cell receptor beta chain was determined in a study of regulatory T cells in long-lasting Graves disease. Study-level information: Over 5 years of antithyroid drugs plus positive TSH receptor antibodies defined persistent Graves' disease. Whole-study results and caveats: Persistent disease preferred TRBV28, TRBJ1-2 and TRBJ2-5; new disease, TRBV20-1 and TRBJ2-1.

Time point indicated: persistent/refractory GD, antithyroid drugs over 5 years with positive TRAb. Extracted PBMC RNA gave rise to the TCR library. This clonotype was observed a single time. What it binds is not known. CDR3 size: 9 residues. CDR1 is KGHDR, CDR2 SFDVKD, per germline. Sequencing libraries for TCR beta were prepared with iRepertoire HTBI primers and Arm-PCR of CDR3 regions. TCRdb processed the multiplex PCR reads anew with MiXCR; each CDR3 protein has one entry. Seen here are hundreds of thousands of distinct CDR3 sequences, around 30% observed once, and the top ten hold about two fifths.

The chain couples TRBV24-1 to TRBJ2-5; D is unclear. The J call may be wrong; the DNA end is better matched by TRBJ2-1. The material sequenced was peripheral blood mononuclear cells (PBMCs), taken when the disease was refractory, from a patient treated with antithyroid drugs. The sequence was collected from a female donor with Graves disease. CDR3 sequence reads: CATSDRQFF. As DNA, the CDR3 is TGTGCCACCAGTGACCGGCAGTTCTTC.